This T cell receptor beta chain was sequenced for a study of monozygotic twins with inflammatory bowel disease. This CDR3 comprises 13 residues. TCRdb processed the 5' RACE reads again and assigns one entry to each CDR3 protein, with no DNA. The clone table shows approximately 400,000 distinct CDR3 sequences, with the ten largest holding 2% to 3%. J is TRBJ1-2 and V is TRBV12-3 or TRBV12-4; there is no DNA to check the TCRdb D call of TRBD1. Sequenced input: blood. The clonotype originates from a human donor with ulcerative colitis or Crohn's disease, or a healthy co-twin of an affected twin (not recorded which). CDR3: CASSSWGGSGYTF.